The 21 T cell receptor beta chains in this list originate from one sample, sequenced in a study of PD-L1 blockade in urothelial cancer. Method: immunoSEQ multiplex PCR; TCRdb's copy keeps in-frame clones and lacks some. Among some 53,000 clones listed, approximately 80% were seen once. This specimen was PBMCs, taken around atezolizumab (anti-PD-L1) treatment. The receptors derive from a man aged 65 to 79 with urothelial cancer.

CDR3 residues: CASSGQATSYEQYF. CDR3 DNA sequence: TGTGCCAGCAGTGGGCAGGCCACCTCCTACGAGCAGTACTTC. The genes are TRBV6-4 and TRBJ2-7; D gene unclear. CDR3 length equals 14 residues. The V and J ends lost 4 bases and 0 bases respectively, with 10 bases between them. Germline loops: CDR1 MRHNA, CDR2 SNTAGT.

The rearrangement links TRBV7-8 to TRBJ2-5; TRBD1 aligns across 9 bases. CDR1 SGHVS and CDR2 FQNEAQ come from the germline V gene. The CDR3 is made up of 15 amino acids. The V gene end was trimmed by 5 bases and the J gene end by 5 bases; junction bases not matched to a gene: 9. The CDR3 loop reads CASSTGQGLGETQYF. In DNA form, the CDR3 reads TGTGCCAGCAGCACCGGACAGGGGTTGGGGGAGACCCAGTACTTC.

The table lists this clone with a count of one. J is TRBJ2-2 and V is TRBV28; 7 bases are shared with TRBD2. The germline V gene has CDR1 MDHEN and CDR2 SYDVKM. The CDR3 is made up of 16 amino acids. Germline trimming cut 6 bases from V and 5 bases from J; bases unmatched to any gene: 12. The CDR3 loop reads CASSRNGDYGTGELFF. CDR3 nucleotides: TGTGCCAGCAGCAGGAACGGGGACTACGGGACCGGGGAGCTGTTTTTT.

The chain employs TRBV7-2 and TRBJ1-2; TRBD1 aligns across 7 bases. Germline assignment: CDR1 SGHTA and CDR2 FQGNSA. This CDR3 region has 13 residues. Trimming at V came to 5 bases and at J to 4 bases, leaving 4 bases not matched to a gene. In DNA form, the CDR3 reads TGTGCCAGCAGCGTACAGGGGACCTATGGCTACACCTTC. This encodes CASSVQGTYGYTF.

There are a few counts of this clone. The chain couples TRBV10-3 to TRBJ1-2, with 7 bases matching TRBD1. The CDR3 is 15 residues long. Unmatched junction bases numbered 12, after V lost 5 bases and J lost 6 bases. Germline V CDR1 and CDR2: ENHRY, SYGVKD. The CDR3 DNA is TGTGCCATCAGTTTCCTAGGGGGCGGCGGGAATGGCTACACCTTC. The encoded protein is CAISFLGGGGNGYTF.

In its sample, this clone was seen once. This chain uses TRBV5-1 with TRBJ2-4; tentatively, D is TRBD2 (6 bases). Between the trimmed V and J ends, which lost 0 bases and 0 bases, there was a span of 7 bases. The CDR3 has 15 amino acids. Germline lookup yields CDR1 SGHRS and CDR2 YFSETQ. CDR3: CASSLGGLAKNIQYF. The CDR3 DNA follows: TGCGCCAGCAGCTTGGGGGGACTAGCCAAAAACATTCAGTACTTC.

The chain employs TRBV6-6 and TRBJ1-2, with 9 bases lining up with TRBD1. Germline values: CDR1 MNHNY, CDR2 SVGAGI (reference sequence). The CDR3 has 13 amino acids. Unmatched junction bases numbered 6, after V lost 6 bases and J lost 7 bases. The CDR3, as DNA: TGTGCCAGCAGATTTACAGGGGGCAGTGGCTACACCTTC. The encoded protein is CASRFTGGSGYTF.

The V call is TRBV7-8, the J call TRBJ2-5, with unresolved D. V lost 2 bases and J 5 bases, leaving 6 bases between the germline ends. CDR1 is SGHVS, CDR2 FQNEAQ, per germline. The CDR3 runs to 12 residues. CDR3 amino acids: CASSLLRETQYF. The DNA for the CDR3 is TGTGCCAGCAGCTTATTACGGGAGACCCAGTACTTC.

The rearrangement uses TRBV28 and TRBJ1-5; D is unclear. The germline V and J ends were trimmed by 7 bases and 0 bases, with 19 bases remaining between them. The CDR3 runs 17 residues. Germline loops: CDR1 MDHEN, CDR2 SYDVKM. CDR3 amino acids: CASTRRTRTVSNQPQHF. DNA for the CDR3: TGTGCCAGCACCCGAAGAACGAGAACGGTTAGCAATCAGCCCCAGCATTTT.

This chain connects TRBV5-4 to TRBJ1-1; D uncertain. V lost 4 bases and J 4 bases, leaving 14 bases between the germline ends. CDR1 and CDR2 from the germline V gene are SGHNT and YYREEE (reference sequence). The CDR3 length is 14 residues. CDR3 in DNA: TGTGCCAGCAGCGCCGGGTCCCCGGTCACTGAAGCTTTCTTT. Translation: CASSAGSPVTEAFF. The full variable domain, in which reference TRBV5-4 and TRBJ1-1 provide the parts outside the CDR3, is ETGVTQSPTHLIKTRGQQVTLRCSSQSGHNTVSWYQQALGQGPQFIFQYYREEENGRGNFPPRFSGLQFPNYSSELNVNALELDDSALYLCASSAGSPVTEAFFGQGTRLTVV.

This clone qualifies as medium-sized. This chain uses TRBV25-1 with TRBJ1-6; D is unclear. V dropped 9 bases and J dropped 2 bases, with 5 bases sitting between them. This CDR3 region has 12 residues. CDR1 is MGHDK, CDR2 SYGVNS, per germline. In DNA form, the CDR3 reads TGTGCCAGTGCGGCCTATAATTCACCCCTCCACTTT. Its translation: CASAAYNSPLHF.

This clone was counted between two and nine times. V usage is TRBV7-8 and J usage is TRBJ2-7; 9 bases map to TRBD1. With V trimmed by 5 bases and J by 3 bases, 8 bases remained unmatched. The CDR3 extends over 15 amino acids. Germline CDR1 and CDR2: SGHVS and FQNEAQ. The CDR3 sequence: CASSRVGQGNYEQYF. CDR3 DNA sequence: TGTGCCAGCAGCCGTGTTGGACAGGGGAACTACGAGCAGTACTTC. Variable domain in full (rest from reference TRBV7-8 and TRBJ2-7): GAGVSQSPRYKVAKRGQDVALRCDPISGHVSLFWYQQALGQGPEFLTYFQNEAQLDKSGLPSDRFFAERPEGSVSTLKIQRTQQEDSAVYLCASSRVGQGNYEQYFGPGTRLTVT.

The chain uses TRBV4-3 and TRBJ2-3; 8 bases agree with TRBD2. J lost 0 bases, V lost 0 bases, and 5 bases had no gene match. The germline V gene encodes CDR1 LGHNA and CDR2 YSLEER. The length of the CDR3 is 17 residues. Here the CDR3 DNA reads TGCGCCAGCAGCCAAGATCGGGGGGGCCCTAGCACAGATACGCAGTATTTT. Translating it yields CASSQDRGGPSTDTQYF.

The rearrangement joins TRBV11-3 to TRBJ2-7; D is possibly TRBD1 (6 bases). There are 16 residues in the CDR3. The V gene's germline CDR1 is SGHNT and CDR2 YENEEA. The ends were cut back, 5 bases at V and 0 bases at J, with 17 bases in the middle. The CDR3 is CASSALGGRLSYEQYF. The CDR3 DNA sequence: TGTGCCAGCAGCGCACTAGGGGGACGCCTCTCCTACGAGCAGTACTTC.

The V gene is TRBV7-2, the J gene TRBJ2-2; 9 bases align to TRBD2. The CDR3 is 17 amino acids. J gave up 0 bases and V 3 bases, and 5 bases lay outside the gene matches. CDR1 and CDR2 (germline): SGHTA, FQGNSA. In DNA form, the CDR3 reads TGTGCCAGCAGCTTCCTACTAGCGGGCGCGAACACCGGGGAGCTGTTTTTT. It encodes CASSFLLAGANTGELFF.

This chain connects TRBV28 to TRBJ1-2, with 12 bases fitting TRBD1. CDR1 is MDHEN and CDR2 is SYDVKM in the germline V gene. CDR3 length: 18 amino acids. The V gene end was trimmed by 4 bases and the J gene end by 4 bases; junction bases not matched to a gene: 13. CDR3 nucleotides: TGTGCCAGCAGTTCAACCGGGACAGGGGGCTCTGTCTCCTATGGCTACACCTTC. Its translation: CASSSTGTGGSVSYGYTF.

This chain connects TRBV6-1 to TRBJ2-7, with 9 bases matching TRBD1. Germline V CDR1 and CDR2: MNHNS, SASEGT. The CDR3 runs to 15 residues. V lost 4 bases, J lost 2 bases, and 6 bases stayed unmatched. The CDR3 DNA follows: TGTGCCAGCAGTGCAGGACAGGGGCTCACCTACGAGCAGTACTTC. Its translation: CASSAGQGLTYEQYF.

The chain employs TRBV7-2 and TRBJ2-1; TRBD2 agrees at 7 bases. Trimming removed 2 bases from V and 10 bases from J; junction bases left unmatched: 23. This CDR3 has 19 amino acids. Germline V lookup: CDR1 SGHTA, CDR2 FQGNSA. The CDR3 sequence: CASSLRTPDGAGPRGEQFF. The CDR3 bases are TGTGCCAGCAGCTTAAGGACTCCCGACGGAGCGGGGCCTCGGGGAGAGCAGTTCTTC.

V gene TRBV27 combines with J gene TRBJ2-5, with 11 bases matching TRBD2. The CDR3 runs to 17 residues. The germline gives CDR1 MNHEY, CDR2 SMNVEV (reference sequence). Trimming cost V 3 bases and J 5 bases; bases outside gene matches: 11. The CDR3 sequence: CASSLRTALAGVETQYF. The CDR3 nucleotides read TGTGCCAGCAGTTTGAGGACGGCACTAGCGGGAGTGGAGACCCAGTACTTC.

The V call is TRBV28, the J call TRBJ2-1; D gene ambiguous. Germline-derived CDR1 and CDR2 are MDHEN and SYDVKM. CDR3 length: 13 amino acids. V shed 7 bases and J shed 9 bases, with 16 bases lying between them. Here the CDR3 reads CASTVFGLGEQFF. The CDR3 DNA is TGTGCCAGCACCGTTTTTGGGCTCGGTGAGCAGTTCTTC.

For the CDR3, the DNA is TGTGCCAGCAGCCACAGGATTAGCAATCAGCCCCAGCATTTT. It yields the protein CASSHRISNQPQHF. The chain has TRBV5-4 and TRBJ1-5; possibly TRBD1 for D (5 bases). CDR1 is SGHNT, CDR2 YYREEE, per germline (reference sequence). The CDR3 length is 14 residues. V lost 4 bases, J lost 0 bases, and 8 bases lay in between.